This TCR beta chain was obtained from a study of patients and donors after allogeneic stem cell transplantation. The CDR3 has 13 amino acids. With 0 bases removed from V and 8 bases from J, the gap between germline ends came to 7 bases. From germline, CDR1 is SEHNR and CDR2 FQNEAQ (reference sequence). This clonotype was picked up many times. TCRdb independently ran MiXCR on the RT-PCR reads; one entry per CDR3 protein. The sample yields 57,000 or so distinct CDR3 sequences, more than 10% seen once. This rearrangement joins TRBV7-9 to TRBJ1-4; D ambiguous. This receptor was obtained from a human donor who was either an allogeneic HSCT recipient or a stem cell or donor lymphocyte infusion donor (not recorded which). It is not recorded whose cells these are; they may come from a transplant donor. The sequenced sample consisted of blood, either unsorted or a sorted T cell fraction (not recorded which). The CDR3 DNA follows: TGTGCCAGCAGCTTAGCGCGATCAGAAAAACTGTTTTTT. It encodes CASSLARSEKLFF.